This T cell receptor beta chain was recorded in a study of OX40 agonist ivuxolimab in advanced cancers. Study background: An agonistic anti-OX40 (CD134) antibody, ivuxolimab, was used to treat the patients. Patients were dosed intravenously with ivuxolimab at 0.01 to 10 mg/kg every 2 weeks. One hepatocellular carcinoma and a couple of cutaneous melanoma patients partially responded.

Assay used: immunoSEQ multiplex PCR; TCRdb lists only in-frame clones, some missing. The sample carries fewer than 90,000 clones, roughly 87% recorded once. The sequence was collected from an adult with an advanced solid tumor such as melanoma, head and neck, liver or kidney cancer. The sample in question was CD4+ or CD8+ T cells sorted from blood, obtained in a trial of the OX40 agonist ivuxolimab.

CDR3: CASSEIGFASESGHF. CDR3 sequence (DNA): TGTGCCAGCAGTGAAATAGGTTTCGCTTCAGAATCCGGGCATTTT. The chain couples TRBV2 to TRBJ1-5; D is ambiguous. The CDR3 has 15 amino acids. V lost 2 bases and J lost 15, with 23 bases in between. CDR1 SNHLY and CDR2 FYNNEI come from the germline V gene.